This TCR beta chain derives from a study of Graves' ophthalmopathy and Graves' hyperthyroidism. Notes on the study in general: Researchers report that a 13-signature model separated ophthalmopathy from stable hyperthyroidism, posting less than 90% sensitivity and roughly 83% specificity.

Amplification of the TCR beta CDR3 regions used RNA transcripts (as template). An opening RT-PCR round employed HTBI primers and preceded a second-round multiplex PCR. Using its own MiXCR run on the multiplex PCR reads, TCRdb lists one record per CDR3 protein. The sample has around 1.1 million distinct CDR3 sequences, less than 45% seen once; the top ten hold 11%. Each hyperthyroidism patient was newly diagnosed, with under 2 months' duration, and aged 18 to 65. Additional autoimmune diseases, uncontrolled infections, pregnancy or lactation disqualified patients. Notes on this clonotype: Its specificity is unknown.

The CDR3 totals 16 residues. Germline V gives CDR1 SNHLY, CDR2 FYNNEI. Trimming took 7 bases from V and 8 from J, leaving 23 bases between them. The sequence came from an adult man with Graves' hyperthyroidism. V is TRBV2 and J is TRBJ1-4, with a possible D match to TRBD1 (5 bases). Sequencing was done on a sample of peripheral blood or thyroid tissue (not recorded which). CDR3 sequence (DNA): TGTGCCAGCACCCTCAAGGCGGGAGGGGCCTTCGAAAAACTGTTTTTT. Translating gives CASTLKAGGAFEKLFF. The full variable domain, in which reference TRBV2 and TRBJ1-4 provide the parts outside the CDR3, is EPEVTQTPSHQVTQMGQEVILRCVPISNHLYFYWYRQILGQKVEFLVSFYNNEISEKSEIFDDQFSVERPDGSNFTLKIRSTKLEDSAMYFCASTLKAGGAFEKLFFGSGTQLSVL.